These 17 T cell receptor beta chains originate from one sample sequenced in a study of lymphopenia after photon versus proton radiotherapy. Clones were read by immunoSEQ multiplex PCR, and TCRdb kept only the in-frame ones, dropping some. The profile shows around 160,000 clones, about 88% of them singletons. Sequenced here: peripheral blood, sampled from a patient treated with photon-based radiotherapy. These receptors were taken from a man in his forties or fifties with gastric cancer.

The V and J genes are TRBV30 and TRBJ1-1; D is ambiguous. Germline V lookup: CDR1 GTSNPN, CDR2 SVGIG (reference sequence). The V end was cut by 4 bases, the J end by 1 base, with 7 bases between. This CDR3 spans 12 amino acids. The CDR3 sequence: CAWTEQNTEAFF. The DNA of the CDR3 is TGTGCCTGGACGGAGCAGAACACTGAAGCTTTCTTT.

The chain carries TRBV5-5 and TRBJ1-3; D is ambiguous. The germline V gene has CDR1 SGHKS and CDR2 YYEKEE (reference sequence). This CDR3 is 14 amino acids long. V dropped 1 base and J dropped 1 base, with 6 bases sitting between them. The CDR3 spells CASSLYRSGNTIYF. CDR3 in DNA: TGTGCCAGCAGCTTGTACAGATCTGGAAACACCATATATTTT.

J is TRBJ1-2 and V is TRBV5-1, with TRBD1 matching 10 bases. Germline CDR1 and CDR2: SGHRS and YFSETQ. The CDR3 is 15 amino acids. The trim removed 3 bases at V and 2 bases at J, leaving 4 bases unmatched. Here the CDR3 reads CASSSWTGGNYGYTF. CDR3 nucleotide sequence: TGCGCCAGCAGCTCATGGACAGGGGGGAACTATGGCTACACCTTC.

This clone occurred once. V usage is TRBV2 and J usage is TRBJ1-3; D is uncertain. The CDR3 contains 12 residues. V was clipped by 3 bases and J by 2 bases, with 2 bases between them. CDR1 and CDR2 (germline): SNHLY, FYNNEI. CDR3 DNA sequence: TGTGCCAGCAGTGAGCCTGGAAACACCATATATTTT. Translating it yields CASSEPGNTIYF.

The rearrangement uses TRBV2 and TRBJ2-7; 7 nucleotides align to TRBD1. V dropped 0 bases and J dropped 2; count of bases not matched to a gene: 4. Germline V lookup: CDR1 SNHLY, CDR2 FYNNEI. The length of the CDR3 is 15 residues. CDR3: CASSEAGQTTYEQYF. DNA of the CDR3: TGTGCCAGCAGTGAAGCGGGACAGACAACCTACGAGCAGTACTTC.

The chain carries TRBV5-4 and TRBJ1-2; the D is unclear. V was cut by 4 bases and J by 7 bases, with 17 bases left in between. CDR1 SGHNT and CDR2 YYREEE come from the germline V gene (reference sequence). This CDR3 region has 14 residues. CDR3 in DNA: TGTGCCAGCAGCCTGCTTACGGACGCACCTGGCTACACCTTC. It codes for CASSLLTDAPGYTF.

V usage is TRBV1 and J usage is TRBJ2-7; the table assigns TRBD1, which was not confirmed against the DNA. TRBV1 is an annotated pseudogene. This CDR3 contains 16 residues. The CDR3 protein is CTSSQEVTGSSYEQYF. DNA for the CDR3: TGCACCAGCAGCCAAGAGGTGACAGGAAGCTCCTACGAGCAGTACTTC.

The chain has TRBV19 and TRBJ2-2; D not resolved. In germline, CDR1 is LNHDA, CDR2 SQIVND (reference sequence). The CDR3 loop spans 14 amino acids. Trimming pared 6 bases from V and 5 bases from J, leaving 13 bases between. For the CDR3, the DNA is TGTGCCAGTAGGACGTATTTAGAAACCGGGGAGCTGTTTTTT. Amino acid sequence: CASRTYLETGELFF.

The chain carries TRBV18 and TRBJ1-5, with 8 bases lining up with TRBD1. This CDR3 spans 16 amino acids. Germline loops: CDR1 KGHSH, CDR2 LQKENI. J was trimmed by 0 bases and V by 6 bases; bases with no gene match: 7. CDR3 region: CASSAETGVSNQPQHF. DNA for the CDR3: TGTGCCAGCTCCGCCGAGACAGGGGTTAGCAATCAGCCCCAGCATTTT.

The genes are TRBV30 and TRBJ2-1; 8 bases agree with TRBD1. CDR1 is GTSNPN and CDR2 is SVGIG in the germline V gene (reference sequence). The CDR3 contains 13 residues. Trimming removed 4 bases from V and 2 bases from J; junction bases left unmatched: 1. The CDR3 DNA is TGTGCCTGGAACAGGGGGGCCTACAATGAGCAGTTCTTC. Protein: CAWNRGAYNEQFF.

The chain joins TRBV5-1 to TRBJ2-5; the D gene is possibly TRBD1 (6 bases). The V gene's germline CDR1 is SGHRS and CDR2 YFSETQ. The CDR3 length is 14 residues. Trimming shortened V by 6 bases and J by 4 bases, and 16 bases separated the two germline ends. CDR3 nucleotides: TGCGCCAGCACTTCAGGGGATTACAGAGAGACCCAGTACTTC. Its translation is CASTSGDYRETQYF.

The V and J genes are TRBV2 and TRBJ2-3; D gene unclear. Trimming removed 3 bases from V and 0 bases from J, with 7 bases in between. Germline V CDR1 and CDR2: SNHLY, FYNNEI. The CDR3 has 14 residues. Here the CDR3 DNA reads TGTGCCAGCAGTGATCCGGTTAGCACAGATACGCAGTATTTT. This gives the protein CASSDPVSTDTQYF.

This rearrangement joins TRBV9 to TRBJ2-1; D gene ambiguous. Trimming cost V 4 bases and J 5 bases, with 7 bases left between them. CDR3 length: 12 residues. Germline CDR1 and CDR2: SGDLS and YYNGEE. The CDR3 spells CASSLSNNEQFF. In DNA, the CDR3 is TGTGCCAGCAGCCTATCGAACAATGAGCAGTTCTTC.

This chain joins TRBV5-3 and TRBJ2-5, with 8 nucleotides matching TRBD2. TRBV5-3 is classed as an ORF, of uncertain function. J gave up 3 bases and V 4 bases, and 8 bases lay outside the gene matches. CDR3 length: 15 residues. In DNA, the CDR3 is TGTGCCAGAAGCCTCGCAGCGGGAGTGGAAGAGACCCAGTACTTC. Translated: CARSLAAGVEETQYF.

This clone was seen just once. The CDR3 nucleotides are TGTGCCAGCAGTTACTTAAGGACAGGGGGGACTGAAGCTTTCTTT. As protein: CASSYLRTGGTEAFF. The chain links TRBV6-6 to TRBJ1-1, with TRBD1 matching 10 bases. The ends lost 1 base at V and 5 bases at J; junction bases unmatched: 4. Germline lookup yields CDR1 MNHNY and CDR2 SVGAGI (reference sequence). The CDR3 loop spans 15 amino acids.

CDR3 bases: TGTGCCAGCAGCTTAGCGGGAGCCACAGATACGCAGTATTTT. As protein: CASSLAGATDTQYF. V usage is TRBV7-9 and J usage is TRBJ2-3; possible D gene TRBD2, 5 bases. Trimming removed 0 bases from V and 2 bases from J, with 6 bases in between. Germline CDR1 is SEHNR and CDR2 is FQNEAQ (reference sequence). CDR3 length: 14 amino acids.

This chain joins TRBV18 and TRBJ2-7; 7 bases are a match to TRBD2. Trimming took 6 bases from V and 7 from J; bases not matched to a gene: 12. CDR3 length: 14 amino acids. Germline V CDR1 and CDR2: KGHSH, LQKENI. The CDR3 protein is CASSYLAERGEQYF. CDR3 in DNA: TGTGCCAGCTCTTATCTAGCGGAACGGGGGGAGCAGTACTTC.